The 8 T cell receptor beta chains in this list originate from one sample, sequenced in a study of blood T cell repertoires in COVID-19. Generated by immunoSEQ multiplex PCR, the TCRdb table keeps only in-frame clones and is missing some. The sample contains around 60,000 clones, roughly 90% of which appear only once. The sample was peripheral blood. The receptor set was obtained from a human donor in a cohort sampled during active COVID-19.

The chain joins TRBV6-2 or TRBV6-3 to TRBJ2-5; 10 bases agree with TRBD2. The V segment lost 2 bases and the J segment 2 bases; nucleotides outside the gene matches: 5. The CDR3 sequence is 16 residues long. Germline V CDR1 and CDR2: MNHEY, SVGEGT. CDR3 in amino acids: CASSYATSGLQETQYF. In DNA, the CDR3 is TGTGCCAGCAGTTACGCGACTAGCGGGCTTCAAGAGACCCAGTACTTC.

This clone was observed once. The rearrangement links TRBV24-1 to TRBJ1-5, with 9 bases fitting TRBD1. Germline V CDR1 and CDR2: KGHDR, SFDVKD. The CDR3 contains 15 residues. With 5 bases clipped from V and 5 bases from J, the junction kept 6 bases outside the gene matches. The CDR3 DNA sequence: TGTGCCACCAGTGCGGGACAGGGAGGGTATCAGCCCCAGCATTTT. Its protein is CATSAGQGGYQPQHF.

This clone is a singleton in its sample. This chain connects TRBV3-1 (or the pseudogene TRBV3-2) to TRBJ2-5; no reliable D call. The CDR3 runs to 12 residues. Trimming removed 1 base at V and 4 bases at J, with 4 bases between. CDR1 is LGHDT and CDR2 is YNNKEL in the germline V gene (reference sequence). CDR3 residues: CASSQVRETQYF. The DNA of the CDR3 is TGTGCCAGCAGCCAAGTCCGAGAGACCCAGTACTTC.

CDR3 sequence: CASSQERSSGTQYF. CDR3 DNA: TGTGCCAGCAGCCAAGAGAGGTCCTCGGGGACCCAGTACTTC. The chain couples TRBV14 to TRBJ2-5; D remains unclear. V lost 0 bases, J lost 7 bases, and 12 bases lay in between. CDR3 length: 14 residues. CDR1 is SGHDN and CDR2 is FVKESK in the germline V gene.

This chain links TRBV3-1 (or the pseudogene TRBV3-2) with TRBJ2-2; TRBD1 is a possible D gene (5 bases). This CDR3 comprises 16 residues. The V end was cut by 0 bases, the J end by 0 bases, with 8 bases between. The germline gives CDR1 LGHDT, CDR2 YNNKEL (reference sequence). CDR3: CASSQETVTNTGELFF. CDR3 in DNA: TGTGCCAGCAGCCAAGAGACAGTAACGAACACCGGGGAGCTGTTTTTT.

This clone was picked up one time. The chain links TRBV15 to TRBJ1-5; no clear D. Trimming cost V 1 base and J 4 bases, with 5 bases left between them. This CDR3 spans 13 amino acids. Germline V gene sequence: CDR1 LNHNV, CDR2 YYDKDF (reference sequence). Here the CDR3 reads CATSRAQNQPQHF. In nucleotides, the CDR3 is TGTGCCACCAGCAGAGCCCAAAATCAGCCCCAGCATTTT.

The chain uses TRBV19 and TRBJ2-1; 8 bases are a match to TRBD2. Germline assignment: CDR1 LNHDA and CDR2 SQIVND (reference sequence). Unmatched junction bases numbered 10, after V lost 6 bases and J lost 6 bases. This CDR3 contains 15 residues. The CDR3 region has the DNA TGTGCCAGTAGGACTTTCAGCGGGAGCTCCAATGAGCAGTTCTTC. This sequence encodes CASRTFSGSSNEQFF.

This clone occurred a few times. CDR3: CASSGPGLARTGELFF. The CDR3 region has the DNA TGTGCCAGCAGTGGCCCGGGACTAGCACGCACCGGGGAGCTGTTTTTT. The rearrangement uses TRBV2 and TRBJ2-2; 9 bases line up with TRBD2. Per the germline V gene, CDR1 is SNHLY and CDR2 is FYNNEI. This CDR3 comprises 16 residues. Trimming removed 4 bases from V and 4 bases from J; junction bases left unmatched: 7.